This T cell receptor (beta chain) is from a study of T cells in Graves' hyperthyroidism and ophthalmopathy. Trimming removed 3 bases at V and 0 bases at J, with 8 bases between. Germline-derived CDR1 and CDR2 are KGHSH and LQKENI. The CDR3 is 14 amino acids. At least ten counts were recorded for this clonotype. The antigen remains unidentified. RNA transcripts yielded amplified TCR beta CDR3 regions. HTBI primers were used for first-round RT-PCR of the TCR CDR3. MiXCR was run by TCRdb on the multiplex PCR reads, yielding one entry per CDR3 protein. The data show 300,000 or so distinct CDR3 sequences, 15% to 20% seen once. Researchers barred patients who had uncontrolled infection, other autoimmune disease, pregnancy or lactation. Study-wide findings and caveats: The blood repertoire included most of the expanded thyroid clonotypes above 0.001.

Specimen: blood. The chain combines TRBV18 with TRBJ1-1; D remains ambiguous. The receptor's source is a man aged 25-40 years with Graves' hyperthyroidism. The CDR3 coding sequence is TGTGCCAGCTCACCGACAACCATGAACACTGAAGCTTTCTTT. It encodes CASSPTTMNTEAFF.